A single sample gave rise to the 14 T cell receptor beta chains below, sequenced in a study of T cells in Graves' hyperthyroidism and ophthalmopathy. Amplification targeted TCR beta CDR3 regions from RNA transcripts. HTBI primers drove first-round RT-PCR of the TCR CDR3. TCRdb processed the multiplex PCR reads anew with MiXCR; each CDR3 protein has one entry. The sample carries nearly 750,000 distinct CDR3 sequences, approximately 36% recorded once. The specimen sequenced was blood. Receptors originate from a woman aged 40 to 55 with Graves' hyperthyroidism.

There are a few counts of this clonotype. V usage is TRBV6-5 and J usage is TRBJ2-7; the D gene could be TRBD1 or TRBD2 (6 bases each). CDR1 is MNHEY and CDR2 is SVGAGI in the germline V gene. The CDR3 extends over 17 amino acids. V was trimmed by 0 bases and J by 0 bases, leaving 15 bases between them. The CDR3 region is CASSYSSGGPNSYEQYF. The CDR3 DNA is TGTGCCAGCAGTTACTCGAGTGGGGGGCCAAACTCCTACGAGCAGTACTTC.

V gene TRBV10-3 combines with J gene TRBJ2-7; either TRBD1 or TRBD2 may fit D (5 bases each). CDR3 length: 15 residues. V lost 10 bases, J lost 2 bases, and 21 bases lay in between. The germline gives CDR1 ENHRY, CDR2 SYGVKD. CDR3 DNA: TGTGCCAGCAGGATGGCCGGGACGCAAACCTACGAGCAGTACTTC. Translated: CASRMAGTQTYEQYF.

This chain joins TRBV6-5 and TRBJ2-7; TRBD2 aligns across 11 bases. Germline lookup yields CDR1 MNHEY and CDR2 SVGAGI. The CDR3 has 16 residues. The ends lost 3 bases at V and 7 bases at J; junction bases unmatched: 11. The chain's CDR3 is CASSYSLVAGGGEQYF. CDR3 bases: TGTGCCAGCAGTTATTCCTTAGTAGCGGGGGGGGGGGAGCAGTACTTC.

This sequence joins TRBV7-9 and TRBJ2-7; TRBD1 aligns across 7 bases. V gave up 5 bases and J gave up 3 bases; unmatched junction bases: 13. Germline V gene data show CDR1 as SEHNR and CDR2 as FQNEAQ (reference sequence). The CDR3 sequence is 16 residues long. DNA for the CDR3: TGTGCCAGCAGCCCTAGGTTAGGGACAGAGCTCTACGAGCAGTACTTC. Translated: CASSPRLGTELYEQYF.

The table lists this clonotype with many counts. The chain combines TRBV7-2 with TRBJ2-6; D is perhaps TRBD1 or TRBD2 (5 bases each). The CDR3 contains 15 residues. Germline lookup yields CDR1 SGHTA and CDR2 FQGNSA. Between the trimmed V and J ends, which lost 1 base and 3 bases, there was a span of 7 bases. In nucleotides, the CDR3 is TGTGCCAGCAGCTTAGATGGGGGTGGGGCCAACGTCCTGACTTTC. As protein: CASSLDGGGANVLTF. The variable domain in full, completed from reference TRBV7-2 and TRBJ2-6, reads GAGVSQSPSNKVTEKGKDVELRCDPISGHTALYWYRQSLGQGLEFLIYFQGNSAPDKSGLPSDRFSAERTGGSVSTLTIQRTQQEDSAVYLCASSLDGGGANVLTFGAGSRLTVL.

This sequence joins TRBV7-2 and TRBJ1-2; D is unclear. CDR1 SGHTA and CDR2 FQGNSA come from the germline V gene. CDR3 length equals 14 residues. V lost 3 bases and J lost 0, with 8 bases in between. For the CDR3, the DNA is TGTGCCAGCAGCTTGGACCCTGCTAACTATGGCTACACCTTC. This gives the protein CASSLDPANYGYTF.

This clonotype was detected many times. The CDR3 spells CASSFDSETQYF. The CDR3 DNA reads TGTGCCAGCAGCTTCGATTCAGAGACCCAGTACTTC. The chain combines TRBV11-1 with TRBJ2-5; D not certain. Germline lookup yields CDR1 SGHAT and CDR2 FQDESV (reference sequence). This CDR3 spans 12 amino acids. V shed 3 bases and J shed 4 bases, with 6 bases lying between them.

V is TRBV20-1 and J is TRBJ1-3; no clear D gene. This CDR3 has 15 amino acids. V was shortened by 2 bases and J by 3 bases, with 14 bases between the two germline ends. CDR1 is DFQATT, CDR2 SNEGSKA, per germline (reference sequence). DNA of the CDR3: TGCAGTGCTAGATCCTTTGGAGGCAGTGGAAACACCATATATTTT. Translation: CSARSFGGSGNTIYF.

In its sample, this clonotype was seen many times. The rearrangement joins TRBV7-2 to TRBJ2-7; perhaps TRBD2 as D (5 bases). With 3 bases removed from V and 7 bases from J, the gap between germline ends came to 10 bases. The CDR3 loop spans 12 amino acids. Germline V gives CDR1 SGHTA, CDR2 FQGNSA. The DNA of the CDR3 is TGTGCCAGCAGCTTGGGAGCTCGAGAGCAGTACTTC. It specifies CASSLGAREQYF.

The chain couples TRBV7-9 to TRBJ2-7; possibly TRBD1 or TRBD2 for D (5 bases each). Germline CDR1 SEHNR, CDR2 FQNEAQ (reference sequence). The V gene lost 5 bases and the J gene lost 3 bases, with 14 bases spanning the gap. This CDR3 region has 14 residues. Written as DNA, the CDR3 is TGTGCCAGCAGCGTCAGGGCTAGCCACTACGAGCAGTACTTC. It encodes CASSVRASHYEQYF. Looking up the rest from reference TRBV7-9 and TRBJ2-7 gives the full variable domain: DTGVSQNPRHKITKRGQNVTFRCDPISEHNRLYWYRQTLGQGPEFLTYFQNEAQLEKSRLLSDRFSAERPKGSFSTLEIQRTEQGDSAMYLCASSVRASHYEQYFGPGTRLTVT.

The rearrangement links TRBV7-9 to TRBJ1-3; the D gene is possibly TRBD1 (5 bases). V lost 7 bases and J lost 4, with 17 bases in between. This CDR3 comprises 15 residues. In germline, CDR1 is SEHNR, CDR2 FQNEAQ (reference sequence). The CDR3, as DNA: TGTGCCAGCACCAAACCGGGGGTGAAAGGAAACACCATATATTTT. Its translation: CASTKPGVKGNTIYF. The full variable domain, in which reference TRBV7-9 and TRBJ1-3 provide the parts outside the CDR3, is DTGVSQNPRHKITKRGQNVTFRCDPISEHNRLYWYRQTLGQGPEFLTYFQNEAQLEKSRLLSDRFSAERPKGSFSTLEIQRTEQGDSAMYLCASTKPGVKGNTIYFGEGSWLTVV.

V usage is TRBV6-6 and J usage is TRBJ2-2; possibly TRBD1 or TRBD2 for D (6 bases each). The CDR3 is 14 amino acids. V lost 10 bases and J lost 3, with 15 bases in between. Germline loops: CDR1 MNHNY, CDR2 SVGAGI (reference sequence). CDR3 loop: CANRQEGYTGELFF. CDR3 DNA sequence: TGTGCCAACAGACAGGAGGGGTACACCGGGGAGCTGTTTTTT.

This chain joins TRBV29-1 and TRBJ2-5; TRBD1 matches at 7 bases. CDR1 and CDR2 (germline): SQVTM, ANQGSEA. The CDR3 is 13 residues long. Trimming cost V 8 bases and J 3 bases; bases outside gene matches: 9. The DNA of the CDR3 is TGCAGCTTGGGGACAGTAGCAGAAGAGACCCAGTACTTC. It is translated as CSLGTVAEETQYF.

This clonotype was found a few times. V and J are TRBV12-3 or TRBV12-4 and TRBJ2-7; 7 bases match TRBD1. This CDR3 comprises 14 residues. The V and J ends lost 6 bases and 4 bases, in that order; junction bases with no gene match: 9. In DNA, the CDR3 is TGTGCCAGCAGACTCGGGCAGGGGGTGTACGAGCAGTACTTC. Protein product: CASRLGQGVYEQYF.